This T cell receptor beta chain was sequenced for a study of CD8+ T cells in alopecia areata. General study findings and limits: Tissue-resident alphabeta T cells belonging to normal skin likewise get sequenced within scalp specimens.

The V gene lost 5 bases and the J gene lost 4 bases, with 14 bases spanning the gap. Germline V gene lookup returns CDR1 MNHEY and CDR2 SMNVEV (reference sequence). This CDR3 has 14 amino acids. Sample treatment: oral pan-JAK inhibitor, 5-10 mg twice daily. On this clone: The antigen is undetermined.

RNA was extracted and reverse transcribed into cDNA as the sequencing template. The protocol was immunoSEQ multiplex PCR, while the TCRdb copy is restricted to in-frame clones and leaves out a portion. The sample contains some 130,000 clones, about 50% of which appear only once. The input for sequencing was CD4+ T cells sorted from blood, taken at week 4, from a patient treated with tofacitinib. This clonotype was sampled from a human donor with alopecia areata. The chain uses TRBV27 and TRBJ1-2, with D unclear. The chain's CDR3 is CASSLTAGIYGYTF. Here the CDR3 DNA reads TGTGCCAGCAGTCTAACGGCAGGAATCTATGGCTACACCTTC.